What follows are 19 T cell receptor beta chains derived from one specimen sequenced in a study of Tregs in tolerant kidney transplant recipients. Here immunoSEQ multiplex PCR was the method, and the copy in TCRdb shows in-frame clones only, minus some. This sample has some 71,000 clones, with roughly 89% found just once. The source material was CD4+ T cells from blood, sampled before the transplant. These receptors all come from a human donor who received a combined kidney and bone marrow transplant.

Remarks on this clone: A read error may produce the germline difference seen at one junction end. The gene calls are TRBV7-8 and TRBJ2-7, with TRBD1 identical over 7 bases. Germline V gives CDR1 SGHVS, CDR2 FQNEAQ. This CDR3 has 13 residues. CDR3 in DNA: TGTGCCAGCAGCTTAGCGCCGGACAGGCAGATGACGTTC. Its translation: CASSLAPDRQMTF. Using reference TRBV7-8 and TRBJ2-7 for the parts outside the CDR3, the full variable domain is GAGVSQSPRYKVAKRGQDVALRCDPISGHVSLFWYQQALGQGPEFLTYFQNEAQLDKSGLPSDRFFAERPEGSVSTLKIQRTQQEDSAVYLCASSLAPDRQMTFGPGTRLTVT.

The rearrangement joins TRBV25-1 to TRBJ2-7; a weak D match, TRBD2 (6 bases). The CDR3 spans 12 residues. CDR1 is MGHDK, CDR2 SYGVNS, per germline. Trimming stripped 7 bases from V and 3 bases from J, with 10 bases between. The CDR3 reads CASMRLDYEQYF. The CDR3 DNA is TGTGCCAGCATGCGACTAGACTACGAGCAGTACTTC.

The chain combines TRBV5-1 with TRBJ2-7, with TRBD2 matching over 9 bases. CDR3 length: 15 residues. V was clipped by 0 bases and J by 4 bases; unmatched bases: 5. Germline values: CDR1 SGHRS, CDR2 YFSETQ. CDR3 in amino acids: CASSLGAGGPYEQYF. The DNA for the CDR3 is TGCGCCAGCAGCTTGGGGGCGGGAGGGCCTTACGAGCAGTACTTC. Full variable domain (rest looked up from reference TRBV5-1 and TRBJ2-7): KAGVTQTPRYLIKTRGQQVTLSCSPISGHRSVSWYQQTPGQGLQFLFEYFSETQRNKGNFPGRFSGRQFSNSRSEMNVSTLELGDSALYLCASSLGAGGPYEQYFGPGTRLTVT.

This sequence joins TRBV30 and TRBJ1-5; tentative D call: TRBD1 (5 bases). Germline V gene data show CDR1 as GTSNPN and CDR2 as SVGIG (reference sequence). V was cut by 3 bases and J by 1 base, with 10 bases left in between. The CDR3 is made up of 14 amino acids. As DNA, the CDR3 is TGTGCCTGGAGCCGCCGGGGGAGCAATCAGCCCCAGCATTTT. Its translation is CAWSRRGSNQPQHF.

The chain uses TRBV5-1 and TRBJ2-7, with 9 positions matching TRBD1. V trimming: 0 bases; J trimming: 2 bases; junction bases outside the gene matches: 3. CDR3 size: 15 residues. In germline, CDR1 is SGHRS, CDR2 YFSETQ. CDR3 sequence reads: CASSLAGTGTYEQYF. CDR3 sequence (DNA): TGCGCCAGCAGCTTGGCCGGGACAGGGACCTACGAGCAGTACTTC.

V is TRBV15 and J is TRBJ2-1; 7 bases match TRBD2. Trimming removed 9 bases from V and 7 bases from J; junction bases left unmatched: 6. Germline-derived CDR1 and CDR2 are LNHNV and YYDKDF (reference sequence). The CDR3 covers 12 residues. The CDR3 region has the DNA TGTGCCACGGGCGGGAGTTGGAATGAGCAGTTCTTC. Translating it yields CATGGSWNEQFF.

The chain links TRBV6-5 to TRBJ2-5, with D possibly TRBD2 on 6 matching bases. The CDR3 spans 13 residues. V was cut by 6 bases and J by 5 bases, with 13 bases left in between. CDR1 and CDR2 from the germline V gene are MNHEY and SVGAGI. CDR3 coding DNA: TGTGCCAGCAGCATACAGGAGGGGGAGACCCAGTACTTC. This encodes CASSIQEGETQYF.

A single count supports this clone. DNA of the CDR3: TGTGCCAGCAGCGTCGGGGTTTCGCCGGGTGCGAGTGGCTACACCTTC. Translating gives CASSVGVSPGASGYTF. The chain combines TRBV9 with TRBJ1-2; D is unclear. This CDR3 spans 16 amino acids. In germline, CDR1 is SGDLS, CDR2 YYNGEE. With 2 bases removed from V and 7 bases from J, the gap between germline ends came to 21 bases. Based on the CDR3 plus reference TRBV9 and TRBJ1-2, the full variable domain is DSGVTQTPKHLITATGQRVTLRCSPRSGDLSVYWYQQSLDQGLQFLIQYYNGEERAKGNILERFSAQQFPDLHSELNLSSLELGDSALYFCASSVGVSPGASGYTFGSGTRLTVV.

The V call is TRBV6-6, the J call TRBJ1-2; 10 nucleotides match TRBD1. Germline loops: CDR1 MNHNY, CDR2 SVGAGI (reference sequence). J was trimmed by 5 bases and V by 6 bases; bases with no gene match: 3. This CDR3 is 13 amino acids long. The DNA of the CDR3 is TGTGCCAGCAGGGGGACAGGGGTATATGGCTACACCTTC. It yields the protein CASRGTGVYGYTF.

This chain links TRBV28 with TRBJ2-6, with 7 nucleotides matching TRBD1. Germline loops: CDR1 MDHEN, CDR2 SYDVKM. CDR3 size: 19 residues. Losses at the gene ends were 7 bases for V and 4 bases for J; bases not matched to a gene: 19. The CDR3 DNA follows: TGTGCCAGCACCGCCCTAAGGTGGACAGGCGAGAAAGGGGCCAACGTCCTGACTTTC. This encodes CASTALRWTGEKGANVLTF.

The chain combines TRBV7-9 with TRBJ2-1; D possibly corresponds to TRBD2 (8 bases). The V gene lost 5 bases and the J gene lost 4 bases, with 21 bases spanning the gap. The CDR3 runs 17 residues. The V gene's germline CDR1 is SEHNR and CDR2 FQNEAQ (reference sequence). The CDR3: CASSPGGSASGYNEQFF. The CDR3 DNA is TGTGCCAGCAGCCCAGGGGGAAGTGCTAGCGGGTACAATGAGCAGTTCTTC.

The chain has TRBV5-4 and TRBJ2-5, with 8 bases lining up with TRBD1. The V segment lost 5 bases and the J segment 1 base; nucleotides outside the gene matches: 1. Germline V gene lookup returns CDR1 SGHNT and CDR2 YYREEE (reference sequence). The CDR3 is 13 amino acids. CDR3: CASSGQGQETQYF. CDR3 nucleotide sequence: TGTGCCAGCAGTGGACAGGGCCAAGAGACCCAGTACTTC. Based on the CDR3 plus reference TRBV5-4 and TRBJ2-5, the full variable domain is ETGVTQSPTHLIKTRGQQVTLRCSSQSGHNTVSWYQQALGQGPQFIFQYYREEENGRGNFPPRFSGLQFPNYSSELNVNALELDDSALYLCASSGQGQETQYFGPGTRLLVL.

The chain recombines TRBV28 with TRBJ2-3; possible D gene TRBD2, 6 bases. Germline loops: CDR1 MDHEN, CDR2 SYDVKM. The CDR3 has 16 amino acids. V was cut by 5 bases and J by 2 bases, with 17 bases left in between. The CDR3, as DNA: TGTGCCAGCAGTGGTGACCTAGCGTCTAACACAGATACGCAGTATTTT. Its protein is CASSGDLASNTDTQYF.

DNA for the CDR3: TGCGCCAGCAGCATGACTAGCTCTCTTTTCTACGAGCAGTACTTC. It encodes CASSMTSSLFYEQYF. This rearrangement joins TRBV5-1 to TRBJ2-7; 7 bases line up with TRBD2. Germline V gene data show CDR1 as SGHRS and CDR2 as YFSETQ. The junction had 10 bases not matched to a gene; V was cut back by 4 bases and J by 3 bases. This CDR3 comprises 15 residues.

This chain uses TRBV19 with TRBJ2-5, with TRBD1 matching over 12 bases. CDR1 is LNHDA and CDR2 is SQIVND in the germline V gene (reference sequence). Losses at the gene ends were 5 bases for V and 6 bases for J; bases not matched to a gene: 10. This CDR3 has 16 amino acids. CDR3 sequence reads: CASSATGTGGRKTQYF. The CDR3 nucleotides are TGTGCCAGTAGTGCCACCGGGACAGGGGGCAGGAAGACCCAGTACTTC. Full variable domain (missing parts from reference TRBV19 and TRBJ2-5): DGGITQSPKYLFRKEGQNVTLSCEQNLNHDAMYWYRQDPGQGLRLIYYSQIVNDFQKGDIAEGYSVSREKKESFPLTVTSAQKNPTAFYLCASSATGTGGRKTQYFGPGTRLLVL.

The chain recombines TRBV5-4 with TRBJ1-2, with D possibly TRBD1 on 5 matching bases. The germline V gene encodes CDR1 SGHNT and CDR2 YYREEE (reference sequence). V lost 4 bases, J lost 4 bases, and 14 bases lay in between. There are 14 residues in the CDR3. Written as DNA, the CDR3 is TGTGCCAGCAGCGCCCAGGGCCCCCTCTATGGCTACACCTTC. The encoded protein is CASSAQGPLYGYTF. Full variable domain (missing parts from reference TRBV5-4 and TRBJ1-2): ETGVTQSPTHLIKTRGQQVTLRCSSQSGHNTVSWYQQALGQGPQFIFQYYREEENGRGNFPPRFSGLQFPNYSSELNVNALELDDSALYLCASSAQGPLYGYTFGSGTRLTVV.

The chain employs TRBV2 and TRBJ1-4; D is perhaps TRBD1 (5 bases). The CDR3 covers 13 residues. The germline V gene encodes CDR1 SNHLY and CDR2 FYNNEI. V was cut by 8 bases and J by 0 bases, with 7 bases left in between. The CDR3 here is CASGTATNEKLFF. As DNA, the CDR3 is TGTGCCAGCGGGACTGCAACTAATGAAAAACTGTTTTTT.

The CDR3 DNA reads as TGTGCCAGCAGCTTGGCCGGGGGAGGGCCGGGAGATACGCAGTATTTT. This encodes CASSLAGGGPGDTQYF. The rearrangement uses TRBV5-4 and TRBJ2-3, with 7 bases lining up with TRBD2. V lost 0 bases to trimming and J lost 5 bases; unmatched junction nucleotides: 9. CDR1 and CDR2 (germline): SGHNT, YYREEE (reference sequence). The CDR3 spans 16 residues. The whole variable domain, remainder taken from reference TRBV5-4 and TRBJ2-3, is ETGVTQSPTHLIKTRGQQVTLRCSSQSGHNTVSWYQQALGQGPQFIFQYYREEENGRGNFPPRFSGLQFPNYSSELNVNALELDDSALYLCASSLAGGGPGDTQYFGPGTRLTVL.

V usage is TRBV6-6 and J usage is TRBJ2-7; D perhaps matches TRBD2 (6 bases). From germline, CDR1 is MNHNY and CDR2 SVGAGI (reference sequence). This CDR3 comprises 15 residues. Trimming cost V 5 bases and J 6 bases, with 20 bases left between them. CDR3: CASSLRDGGAGEQYF. The CDR3 DNA reads as TGTGCCAGCAGTCTGCGGGATGGGGGAGCTGGCGAGCAGTACTTC.